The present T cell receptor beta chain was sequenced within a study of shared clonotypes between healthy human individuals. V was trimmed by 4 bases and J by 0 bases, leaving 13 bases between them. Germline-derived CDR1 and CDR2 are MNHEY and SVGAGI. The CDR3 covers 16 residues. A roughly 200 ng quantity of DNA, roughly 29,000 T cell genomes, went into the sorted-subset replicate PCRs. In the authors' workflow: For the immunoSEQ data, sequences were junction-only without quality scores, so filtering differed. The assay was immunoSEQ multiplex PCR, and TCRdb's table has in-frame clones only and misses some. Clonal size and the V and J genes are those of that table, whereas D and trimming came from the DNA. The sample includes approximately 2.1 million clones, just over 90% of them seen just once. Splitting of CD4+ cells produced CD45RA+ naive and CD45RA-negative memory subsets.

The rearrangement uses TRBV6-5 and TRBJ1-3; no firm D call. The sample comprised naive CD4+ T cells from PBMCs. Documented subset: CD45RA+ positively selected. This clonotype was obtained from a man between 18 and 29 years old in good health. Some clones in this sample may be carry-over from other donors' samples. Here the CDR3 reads CASSLFGPSSGNTIYF. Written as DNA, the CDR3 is TGTGCCAGCAGTTTGTTCGGGCCGAGCTCTGGAAACACCATATATTTT.